The 25 T cell receptor beta chains given below trace back to one sample, sequenced in a study of PD-L1 blockade in urothelial cancer. This table comes from immunoSEQ multiplex PCR, and its TCRdb copy is limited to in-frame clones, with some not included. This table has some 51,000 clones, around 88% appearing once. The sample in question was PBMCs, obtained around atezolizumab (anti-PD-L1) treatment. The receptors originated from a man between 60 and 70 years old with urothelial cancer.

The V and J genes are TRBV21-1 and TRBJ2-7; no DNA check was done on the table's D call, TRBD1. TRBV21-1 counts as a pseudogene. This CDR3 is built from 13 residues. The CDR3 sequence is CASSEEQGNEQYF. The CDR3 DNA reads as TGTGCCAGCAGCGAAGAACAGGGGAACGAGCAGTACTTC.

The V call is TRBV6-1, the J call TRBJ2-1, with TRBD2 identical over 10 bases. Germline assignment: CDR1 MNHNS and CDR2 SASEGT. There are 15 residues in the CDR3. Unmatched junction bases numbered 8, after V lost 3 bases and J lost 9 bases. This CDR3 is CASSEFLAGVLEQFF. The CDR3 bases are TGTGCCAGCAGTGAGTTTCTAGCGGGAGTTCTTGAGCAGTTCTTC.

The rearrangement links TRBV7-3 to TRBJ2-2; TRBD2 might be the D (6 bases). The V and J ends lost 1 base and 1 base respectively, with 7 bases between them. The germline gives CDR1 SGHTA, CDR2 FQGTGA. This CDR3 is built from 15 residues. The CDR3 sequence is CASSLRRENTGELFF. The CDR3 nucleotides read TGTGCCAGCAGCTTAAGGCGGGAGAACACCGGGGAGCTGTTTTTT. The full variable domain, with the rest looked up from reference TRBV7-3 and TRBJ2-2, is GAGVSQTPSNKVTEKGKYVELRCDPISGHTALYWYRQSLGQGPEFLIYFQGTGAADDSGLPNDRFFAVRPEGSVSTLKIQRTERGDSAVYLCASSLRRENTGELFFGEGSRLTVL.

The rearrangement joins TRBV7-3 to TRBJ2-2; 7 bases map to TRBD2. The trim removed 1 base at V and 3 bases at J, leaving 11 bases unmatched. The CDR3 extends over 18 amino acids. Looked up from germline, CDR1 is SGHTA and CDR2 is FQGTGA. The CDR3 sequence is CASSLNGGRRRDTGELFF. CDR3 nucleotide sequence: TGTGCCAGCAGCTTAAACGGCGGGAGACGGAGAGACACCGGGGAGCTGTTTTTT.

The chain joins TRBV11-3 to TRBJ2-1; D possibly corresponds to TRBD1 (8 bases). V dropped 8 bases and J dropped 7 bases, with 21 bases sitting between them. This CDR3 has 15 residues. Germline-derived CDR1 and CDR2 are SGHNT and YENEEA. CDR3 nucleotide sequence: TGTGCCAGCTCCCCTCAAGGACAGGGAGGGAATGAGCAGTTCTTC. It specifies CASSPQGQGGNEQFF.

V usage is TRBV11-2 and J usage is TRBJ1-5, with D unclear. Germline V CDR1 and CDR2: SGHAT, FQNNGV. The CDR3 runs 12 residues. V was pared by 0 bases and J by 7 bases, with 4 bases between. CDR3 region: CASSLDRQPQHF. Written as DNA, the CDR3 is TGTGCCAGCAGCTTAGACAGGCAGCCCCAGCATTTT.

CDR3 nucleotide sequence: TGTGCCAGCAGCTTGTTACAGGGGCGAGCCGGGGAGCTGTTTTTT. Translated: CASSLLQGRAGELFF. The V and J genes are TRBV11-2 and TRBJ2-2; TRBD1 matches 7 bases. The CDR3 runs to 15 residues. The germline V gene encodes CDR1 SGHAT and CDR2 FQNNGV. V lost 3 bases, J lost 6 bases, and 7 bases stayed unmatched. Complete variable domain (other parts from reference TRBV11-2 and TRBJ2-2): EAGVAQSPRYKIIEKRQSVAFWCNPISGHATLYWYQQILGQGPKLLIQFQNNGVVDDSQLPKDRFSAERLKGVDSTLKIQPAKLEDSAVYLCASSLLQGRAGELFFGEGSRLTVL.

The rearrangement uses TRBV19 and TRBJ1-1; D might be TRBD1 (6 bases). CDR1 is LNHDA and CDR2 is SQIVND in the germline V gene (reference sequence). V lost 2 bases and J 4 bases, leaving 14 bases between the germline ends. The CDR3 is 15 amino acids. The CDR3 DNA reads TGTGCCAGTAGTATACGGCAGGGGTTGATCACTGAAGCTTTCTTT. Residues: CASSIRQGLITEAFF.

The rearrangement joins TRBV11-2 to TRBJ2-7, with D perhaps TRBD2 (5 bases). In germline, CDR1 is SGHAT, CDR2 FQNNGV. The V and J ends lost 0 bases and 6 bases respectively, with 21 bases between them. The CDR3 has 17 amino acids. The CDR3 is CASSLDHRTSPQLEQYF. The CDR3 DNA reads TGTGCCAGCAGCTTAGATCATCGGACTTCACCTCAGCTCGAGCAGTACTTC. The variable domain in full, completed from reference TRBV11-2 and TRBJ2-7, reads EAGVAQSPRYKIIEKRQSVAFWCNPISGHATLYWYQQILGQGPKLLIQFQNNGVVDDSQLPKDRFSAERLKGVDSTLKIQPAKLEDSAVYLCASSLDHRTSPQLEQYFGPGTRLTVT.

DNA for the CDR3: TGCGCCAGCAGCTTGGGAGGGTTCGGTGGAAACACCATATATTTT. Its translation: CASSLGGFGGNTIYF. The rearrangement links TRBV5-1 to TRBJ1-3; no reliable D call. The germline CDR1 and CDR2 sequences are SGHRS and YFSETQ. The CDR3 contains 15 residues. The V end lost 0 bases, the J end lost 3 bases, and 10 bases lay between the germline ends. The variable domain in full, completed from reference TRBV5-1 and TRBJ1-3, reads KAGVTQTPRYLIKTRGQQVTLSCSPISGHRSVSWYQQTPGQGLQFLFEYFSETQRNKGNFPGRFSGRQFSNSRSEMNVSTLELGDSALYLCASSLGGFGGNTIYFGEGSWLTVV.

The chain links TRBV27 to TRBJ2-1; possibly TRBD1 for D (5 bases). Trimming pared 3 bases from V and 6 bases from J, leaving 9 bases between. The CDR3 contains 13 residues. Per germline, CDR1 MNHEY and CDR2 SMNVEV (reference sequence). The CDR3 DNA sequence: TGTGCCAGCAGTTTTGATGGGGCCAATGAGCAGTTCTTC. Translated, it gives CASSFDGANEQFF.

V and J are TRBV7-3 and TRBJ2-7; TRBD1 matches 7 bases. CDR1 SGHTA and CDR2 FQGTGA come from the germline V gene. The J segment lost 4 bases and the V segment lost 2 bases, leaving 5 bases of the junction unmatched. This CDR3 has 14 residues. The CDR3 DNA is TGTGCCAGCAGCTTAGAGACAGGGCCGTACGAGCAGTACTTC. Protein sequence: CASSLETGPYEQYF. Together with reference TRBV7-3 and TRBJ2-7, the CDR3 gives the full variable domain: GAGVSQTPSNKVTEKGKYVELRCDPISGHTALYWYRQSLGQGPEFLIYFQGTGAADDSGLPNDRFFAVRPEGSVSTLKIQRTERGDSAVYLCASSLETGPYEQYFGPGTRLTVT.

This chain joins TRBV30 and TRBJ1-5, with D unclear. Trimming removed 5 bases at V and 3 bases at J, with 11 bases between. This CDR3 spans 13 amino acids. Germline V lookup: CDR1 GTSNPN, CDR2 SVGIG (reference sequence). As DNA, the CDR3 is TGTGCCTGGTCGGGGATGGCCAATCAGCCCCAGCATTTT. It specifies CAWSGMANQPQHF. The full variable domain, rest sourced from reference TRBV30 and TRBJ1-5, is SQTIHQWPATLVQPVGSPLSLECTVEGTSNPNLYWYRQAAGRGLQLLFYSVGIGQISSEVPQNLSASRPQDRQFILSSKKLLLSDSGFYLCAWSGMANQPQHFGDGTRLSIL.

The V call is TRBV5-1, the J call TRBJ1-2; possibly TRBD1 for D (5 bases). This CDR3 contains 18 residues. The germline CDR1 and CDR2 sequences are SGHRS and YFSETQ. V shed 3 bases and J shed 4 bases, with 25 bases lying between them. CDR3 sequence reads: CASSSLEGTGSIGYGYTF. The CDR3 DNA is TGCGCCAGCAGCTCCCTCGAAGGTACAGGCTCAATCGGCTATGGCTACACCTTC.

V usage is TRBV30 and J usage is TRBJ1-1; TRBD1 might be the D (5 bases). This CDR3 has 14 amino acids. The germline CDR1 and CDR2 sequences are GTSNPN and SVGIG (reference sequence). Trimming took off 8 bases at V and 1 base at J, with 17 bases between the two ends. The DNA for the CDR3 is TGTGCCGGAAGGGTCGGGGGTCAGAACACTGAAGCTTTCTTT. It codes for CAGRVGGQNTEAFF.

V and J are TRBV7-9 and TRBJ2-2; D might be TRBD1 (6 bases). Trimming took 1 base from V and 7 from J, leaving 10 bases between them. The CDR3 consists of 14 residues. Looked up from germline, CDR1 is SEHNR and CDR2 is FQNEAQ (reference sequence). In DNA, the CDR3 is TGTGCCAGCAGCTTAGTACAGGGTAACGGGGAGCTGTTTTTT. This gives the protein CASSLVQGNGELFF.

The chain combines TRBV19 with TRBJ1-3, with 9 bases lining up with TRBD1. Trimming removed 5 bases from V and 4 bases from J; junction bases left unmatched: 9. The CDR3 spans 16 residues. The germline V gene has CDR1 LNHDA and CDR2 SQIVND (reference sequence). In DNA form, the CDR3 reads TGTGCCAGTAGTGACTACGGGGGACAGGGAGGAAACACCATATATTTT. It translates to CASSDYGGQGGNTIYF.

This chain joins TRBV5-1 and TRBJ2-3, with TRBD1 identical over 7 bases. Germline V gives CDR1 SGHRS, CDR2 YFSETQ. This CDR3 region has 13 residues. V gave up 6 bases and J gave up 4 bases; unmatched junction bases: 5. CDR3 nucleotides: TGCGCCAGCATGACAGGGTGGGCAGATACGCAGTATTTT. Encoded protein: CASMTGWADTQYF.

The chain has TRBV5-4 and TRBJ2-1, with D perhaps TRBD2 (6 bases). The CDR3 extends over 13 amino acids. The germline gives CDR1 SGHNT, CDR2 YYREEE (reference sequence). The V and J ends lost 4 bases and 6 bases respectively, with 11 bases between them. The CDR3 DNA is TGTGCCAGCAGCCCAGGAGGGTTCAATGAGCAGTTCTTC. It is translated as CASSPGGFNEQFF.

V is TRBV30 and J is TRBJ1-1; D unresolved. Trimming cost V 2 bases and J 4 bases, with 11 bases left between them. Germline lookup yields CDR1 GTSNPN and CDR2 SVGIG (reference sequence). This CDR3 has 13 residues. The CDR3 region has the DNA TGTGCCTGGAGTATCCAGGTGGGCACTGAAGCTTTCTTT. Protein product: CAWSIQVGTEAFF.

This clone was seen more than once but under ten times. The gene calls are TRBV2 and TRBJ2-5; 9 bases are a match to TRBD2. CDR1 and CDR2 (germline): SNHLY, FYNNEI. V trimming: 5 bases; J trimming: 1 base; junction bases outside the gene matches: 5. This CDR3 is built from 15 residues. The CDR3 DNA reads as TGTGCCAGCAGTAGACTAGCGGCCCGCCAAGAGACCCAGTACTTC. It is translated as CASSRLAARQETQYF.

The J gene is TRBJ1-3, the V gene TRBV7-9; D is uncertain. Germline-derived CDR1 and CDR2 are SEHNR and FQNEAQ (reference sequence). The CDR3 spans 15 residues. V was pared by 5 bases and J by 2 bases, with 13 bases between. The CDR3 spells CASSRREPTGNTIYF. Here the CDR3 DNA reads TGTGCCAGCAGCAGAAGGGAGCCTACTGGAAACACCATATATTTT.

This clone turned up a few times. This chain joins TRBV10-2 and TRBJ2-7; tentatively, D is TRBD2 (6 bases). Per germline, CDR1 WSHSY and CDR2 SAAADI. This CDR3 is 15 amino acids long. Trimming pared 4 bases from V and 4 bases from J, leaving 17 bases between. CDR3 sequence reads: CASSGRDSGRYEQYF. Written as DNA, the CDR3 is TGCGCCAGCAGTGGACGGGACTCGGGGAGGTACGAGCAGTACTTC.

This clone was seen a handful of times. The V and J genes are TRBV28 and TRBJ1-5; no clear D gene. V lost 7 bases and J lost 5, with 9 bases in between. The CDR3 covers 12 residues. CDR1 is MDHEN and CDR2 is SYDVKM in the germline V gene. Written as DNA, the CDR3 is TGTGCCAGCACTGAGATGGATCAGCCCCAGCATTTT. Amino acids: CASTEMDQPQHF.

The rearrangement joins TRBV7-3 to TRBJ1-2; no clear D gene. V was trimmed by 3 bases and J by 1 base, leaving 6 bases between them. The germline V gene encodes CDR1 SGHTA and CDR2 FQGTGA. This CDR3 contains 13 residues. CDR3 sequence reads: CASSFGSNYGYTF. The CDR3 DNA sequence: TGTGCCAGCAGCTTCGGGAGTAACTATGGCTACACCTTC.